These 31 T cell receptor beta chains were all obtained from the same sample, sequenced in a study of a mutant IDH1 vaccine in newly diagnosed glioma. For these TCRs, the target antigens are not known. The time point was: week 5, during vaccination. It was 300 ug of mutant IDH1 20-mer peptide that made up each vaccine dose, given with topical imiquimod. Sequencing used immunoSEQ multiplex PCR; TCRdb keeps in-frame clones, though not all of them. The sample yields nearly 30,000 clones, about nine tenths seen once. The specimen comprised peripheral blood mononuclear cells (PBMCs), sampled from a glioma patient whose treatment included an IDH1 peptide vaccine. The origin of the receptors is a middle-aged woman with glioma. Some clones in this sample may be carry-over from other donors' samples.

The J gene is TRBJ1-2, the V gene TRBV10-2, with TRBD1 identical over 7 bases. Germline values: CDR1 WSHSY, CDR2 SAAADI. The V gene end was trimmed by 0 bases and the J gene end by 4 bases; junction bases not matched to a gene: 11. The CDR3 has 17 residues. CDR3: CASSESSGGGSFYGYTF. CDR3 DNA sequence: TGCGCCAGCAGTGAGTCGAGTGGAGGGGGCAGTTTCTATGGCTACACCTTC.

The chain combines TRBV19 with TRBJ2-2; the D is unclear. The CDR3 runs 11 residues. V was trimmed by 8 bases and J by 5 bases, leaving 6 bases between them. Germline lookup yields CDR1 LNHDA and CDR2 SQIVND (reference sequence). The CDR3 DNA reads TGTGCCAGTCACCTAACCGGGGAGCTGTTTTTT. This translates into CASHLTGELFF.

V gene TRBV4-2 combines with J gene TRBJ2-7; no firm D call. CDR1 is LGHNA, CDR2 YNFKEQ, per germline. This CDR3 contains 16 residues. Trimming removed 0 bases from V and 7 bases from J, with 19 bases in between. CDR3 protein: CASSQDGLSLQGEQYF. Written as DNA, the CDR3 is TGTGCCAGCAGCCAAGATGGGCTAAGCCTCCAAGGGGAGCAGTACTTC.

The rearrangement uses TRBV18 and TRBJ1-1; TRBD1 matches at 10 bases. CDR1 is KGHSH and CDR2 is LQKENI in the germline V gene. This CDR3 has 14 amino acids. With V trimmed by 6 bases and J by 5 bases, 6 bases remained unmatched. The CDR3 is CASSPRDRGTEAFF. CDR3 nucleotides: TGTGCCAGCTCGCCCCGGGACAGGGGAACTGAAGCTTTCTTT. The full variable domain, its missing parts supplied by reference TRBV18 and TRBJ1-1, is NAGVMQNPRHLVRRRGQEARLRCSPMKGHSHVYWYRQLPEEGLKFMVYLQKENIIDESGMPKERFSAEFPKEGPSILRIQQVVRGDSAAYFCASSPRDRGTEAFFGQGTRLTVV.

This chain uses TRBV7-2 with TRBJ2-1; 12 bases map to TRBD2. The germline CDR1 and CDR2 sequences are SGHTA and FQGNSA. This CDR3 contains 17 residues. The ends lost 3 bases at V and 10 bases at J; junction bases unmatched: 13. The chain's CDR3 is CASSLASGGAVYGEQFF. CDR3 DNA: TGTGCCAGCAGCTTGGCTAGCGGGGGGGCCGTTTATGGCGAGCAGTTCTTC.

This chain joins TRBV9 and TRBJ1-4, with D unclear. The germline V gene has CDR1 SGDLS and CDR2 YYNGEE. V was pared by 0 bases and J by 3 bases, with 6 bases between. This CDR3 spans 14 amino acids. This CDR3 reads CASSVGVSNEKLFF. The CDR3 nucleotides are TGTGCCAGCAGCGTAGGAGTCTCTAATGAAAAACTGTTTTTT.

This sequence joins TRBV4-1 and TRBJ1-2; D remains ambiguous. The germline gives CDR1 MGHRA, CDR2 YSYEKL. CDR3 length equals 14 residues. V gave up 2 bases and J gave up 3 bases, with 10 bases separating them. The DNA for the CDR3 is TGCGCCAGCAGCCAACTGGGGAGCGACTATGGCTACACCTTC. Protein: CASSQLGSDYGYTF.

The chain joins TRBV10-3 to TRBJ2-6; D possibly corresponds to TRBD2 (7 bases). Germline V lookup: CDR1 ENHRY, CDR2 SYGVKD. Trimming took off 2 bases at V and 0 bases at J, with 17 bases between the two ends. CDR3 length: 19 residues. The CDR3 sequence is CAISEKGGDKYSGANVLTF. The CDR3 DNA reads TGTGCCATCAGTGAGAAGGGGGGGGACAAATACTCTGGGGCCAACGTCCTGACTTTC.

This chain uses TRBV7-8 with TRBJ2-1; unclear D gene. This CDR3 region has 15 residues. Trimming took 1 base from V and 0 from J, leaving 7 bases between them. Germline V gene lookup returns CDR1 SGHVS and CDR2 FQNEAQ. The CDR3 loop is CASSLGGNSYNEQFF. The CDR3 DNA reads TGTGCCAGCAGCTTAGGAGGAAACTCCTACAATGAGCAGTTCTTC.

The rearrangement joins TRBV9 to TRBJ1-5, with D possibly matching TRBD1 (6 bases). V shed 0 bases and J shed 5 bases, with 12 bases lying between them. The CDR3 is 15 residues long. From germline, CDR1 is SGDLS and CDR2 YYNGEE. CDR3 sequence reads: CASSVEGGGDQPQHF. DNA of the CDR3: TGTGCCAGCAGCGTAGAGGGGGGAGGCGATCAGCCCCAGCATTTT. The full variable domain, with the rest looked up from reference TRBV9 and TRBJ1-5, is DSGVTQTPKHLITATGQRVTLRCSPRSGDLSVYWYQQSLDQGLQFLIQYYNGEERAKGNILERFSAQQFPDLHSELNLSSLELGDSALYFCASSVEGGGDQPQHFGDGTRLSIL.

The chain joins TRBV6-1 to TRBJ2-7; D gene ambiguous. This CDR3 region has 12 residues. Germline lookup yields CDR1 MNHNS and CDR2 SASEGT. V lost 6 bases to trimming and J lost 2 bases, with 8 bases between them. CDR3 loop: CASSLDPYEQYF. DNA of the CDR3: TGTGCCAGCAGCCTCGACCCCTACGAGCAGTACTTC.

The rearrangement uses TRBV7-2 and TRBJ1-2; D is possibly TRBD1 (6 bases). This CDR3 is built from 15 residues. Trimming removed 5 bases from V and 7 bases from J, with 20 bases in between. CDR1 is SGHTA, CDR2 FQGNSA, per germline. The CDR3 sequence is CASSPWVQGGSGYTF. The CDR3 coding sequence is TGTGCCAGCAGCCCGTGGGTACAGGGAGGGAGTGGCTACACCTTC.

There are a few counts of this clone. This sequence joins TRBV29-1 and TRBJ2-2; 11 positions match TRBD2. The CDR3 is 17 residues long. Per germline, CDR1 SQVTM and CDR2 ANQGSEA. The trim removed 3 bases at V and 0 bases at J, leaving 6 bases unmatched. CDR3 nucleotides: TGCAGCGTTGATCCCCTGACTAGCGGGGCGAACACCGGGGAGCTGTTTTTT. Encoded protein: CSVDPLTSGANTGELFF.

V gene TRBV2 combines with J gene TRBJ1-5; no definite D call. The CDR3 is made up of 13 amino acids. Germline CDR1 SNHLY, CDR2 FYNNEI. V was clipped by 2 bases and J by 7 bases, with 9 bases between them. The CDR3 loop is CASSEIGKQPQHF. CDR3 sequence (DNA): TGTGCCAGCAGTGAAATCGGGAAGCAGCCCCAGCATTTT.

A note on this clone: Its ends do not fully match the called genes, so a read error is possible. The chain combines TRBV27 with TRBJ2-7, with D possibly being TRBD2 (5 bases). CDR3 length equals 14 residues. Per the germline V gene, CDR1 is MNHEY and CDR2 is SMNVEV (reference sequence). This CDR3 is CASSLSGSKYEQYF. DNA of the CDR3: TGTGCCAGCAGTCTATCGGGATCCAAATACGAGCAGTACTTC.

The chain carries TRBV5-1 and TRBJ1-2, with D maybe TRBD1 (5 bases). The ends were cut back, 3 bases at V and 6 bases at J, with 12 bases in the middle. Germline CDR1 and CDR2: SGHRS and YFSETQ. The CDR3 contains 13 residues. CDR3 coding DNA: TGCGCCAGCAGCTCCCTCCGGGGGGATGGCTACACCTTC. Its translation: CASSSLRGDGYTF.

The chain uses TRBV6-4 and TRBJ2-7; the match to TRBD2 covers 7 bases. Looked up from germline, CDR1 is MRHNA and CDR2 is SNTAGT. CDR3 length: 15 amino acids. V trimming: 8 bases; J trimming: 0 bases; junction bases outside the gene matches: 10. The CDR3 reads CASPPGGRRSYEQYF. In nucleotides, the CDR3 is TGTGCCAGCCCTCCGGGGGGTCGACGCTCCTACGAGCAGTACTTC.

The chain links TRBV25-1 to TRBJ1-2; D is perhaps TRBD1 (6 bases). Germline CDR1 MGHDK, CDR2 SYGVNS. The CDR3 extends over 16 amino acids. The V end was cut by 3 bases, the J end by 6 bases, with 20 bases between. The CDR3 loop reads CASSDYIGRGEDGYTF. In DNA form, the CDR3 reads TGTGCCAGCAGTGATTATATAGGGAGGGGGGAGGATGGCTACACCTTC.

The chain carries TRBV15 and TRBJ2-3; either TRBD1 or TRBD2 may fit D (5 bases each). Trimming removed 8 bases from V and 0 bases from J, with 9 bases in between. This CDR3 is built from 13 residues. Looked up from germline, CDR1 is LNHNV and CDR2 is YYDKDF (reference sequence). The CDR3: CATEGTSTDTQYF. The CDR3 coding sequence is TGTGCCACCGAAGGGACGAGCACAGATACGCAGTATTTT.

This clone was seen just once. V and J are TRBV5-6 and TRBJ1-6; D is possibly TRBD1 (5 bases). This CDR3 has 14 amino acids. Germline V gene lookup returns CDR1 SGHDT and CDR2 YYEEEE. Deletions cut 4 bases from V and 9 bases from J, with 14 bases between. The CDR3 spells CASSARWGVSPLHF. CDR3 DNA sequence: TGTGCCAGCAGCGCGAGGTGGGGGGTTTCACCCCTCCACTTT.

V usage is TRBV19 and J usage is TRBJ1-4, with a possible D match to TRBD1 (5 bases). Per the germline V gene, CDR1 is LNHDA and CDR2 is SQIVND (reference sequence). The CDR3 runs to 13 residues. V gave up 9 bases and J gave up 7 bases, with 15 bases separating them. This CDR3 reads CASSYGAREKLFF. The CDR3 nucleotides are TGTGCCAGCAGCTATGGGGCGCGTGAAAAACTGTTTTTT. Filled out from reference TRBV19 and TRBJ1-4, the complete variable domain reads DGGITQSPKYLFRKEGQNVTLSCEQNLNHDAMYWYRQDPGQGLRLIYYSQIVNDFQKGDIAEGYSVSREKKESFPLTVTSAQKNPTAFYLCASSYGAREKLFFGSGTQLSVL.

The chain employs TRBV16 and TRBJ2-7; 10 bases map to TRBD1. This CDR3 region has 14 residues. The germline gives CDR1 KGHSY, CDR2 FQNENV. The V segment lost 5 bases and the J segment 5 bases; nucleotides outside the gene matches: 6. CDR3 region: CASSSGQGTHEQYF. The CDR3 bases are TGTGCCAGCAGCTCGGGACAGGGGACCCACGAGCAGTACTTC.

The chain joins TRBV11-2 to TRBJ2-3; D is unresolved. The CDR3 has 11 amino acids. Trimming shortened V by 5 bases and J by 4 bases, and 4 bases separated the two germline ends. Per germline, CDR1 SGHAT and CDR2 FQNNGV. The chain's CDR3 is CASSESDTQYF. In nucleotides, the CDR3 is TGTGCCAGCAGCGAGTCAGATACGCAGTATTTT.

This clone was detected only once. V is TRBV10-1 and J is TRBJ1-2, with TRBD1 matching 8 bases. CDR3 length: 17 residues. Germline CDR1 reads WNHNN; CDR2 reads SYGVQD (reference sequence). With 0 bases clipped from V and 0 bases from J, the junction kept 6 bases outside the gene matches. CDR3 DNA sequence: TGCGCCAGCAGTGAGTCCAAAGGGACAGGAGCTAACTATGGCTACACCTTC. Protein: CASSESKGTGANYGYTF.

The chain links TRBV28 to TRBJ2-7; the match to TRBD2 covers 12 bases. Germline CDR1 and CDR2: MDHEN and SYDVKM. After removal of 4 bases from V and 2 bases from J, the junction contained 3 bases not matched to a gene. The CDR3 is made up of 15 amino acids. The CDR3 DNA is TGTGCCAGCAGTTACCGGACTAGCGGGGCCTACGAGCAGTACTTC. It yields the protein CASSYRTSGAYEQYF.

The chain is built from TRBV28 and TRBJ2-7, with TRBD2 identical over 14 bases. CDR3 length: 15 amino acids. Per germline, CDR1 MDHEN and CDR2 SYDVKM. The ends lost 6 bases at V and 5 bases at J; junction bases unmatched: 6. The CDR3 sequence is CASRLTSGRVHEQYF. In DNA, the CDR3 is TGTGCCAGCAGGTTGACTAGCGGGAGGGTCCACGAGCAGTACTTC.

The CDR3 region has the DNA TGTGCCAGCAGTTCGGGTCTCAGCTCCTATAATTCACCCCTCCACTTT. This sequence encodes CASSSGLSSYNSPLHF. This chain joins TRBV28 and TRBJ1-6; D is uncertain. The length of the CDR3 is 16 residues. Trimming removed 4 bases at V and 0 bases at J, with 10 bases between. Germline V gives CDR1 MDHEN, CDR2 SYDVKM.

This chain links TRBV11-1 with TRBJ2-1; D possibly corresponds to TRBD1 (6 bases). The CDR3 extends over 13 amino acids. Per germline, CDR1 SGHAT and CDR2 FQDESV (reference sequence). V shed 5 bases and J shed 7 bases, with 12 bases lying between them. CDR3: CASSTLTGNEQFF. In DNA, the CDR3 is TGTGCCAGCAGCACTTTGACAGGAAATGAGCAGTTCTTC.

This chain links TRBV7-2 with TRBJ2-4; no clear D gene. CDR3 size: 15 residues. Germline values: CDR1 SGHTA, CDR2 FQGNSA. V was trimmed by 5 bases and J by 0 bases, leaving 11 bases between them. Written as DNA, the CDR3 is TGTGCCAGCAGCCATAGGCCTATAGCCAAAAACATTCAGTACTTC. Amino acid sequence: CASSHRPIAKNIQYF.

The chain links TRBV5-4 to TRBJ2-1; 7 positions match TRBD2. CDR1 is SGHNT, CDR2 YYREEE, per germline (reference sequence). The CDR3 spans 16 residues. Losses at the gene ends were 4 bases for V and 7 bases for J; bases not matched to a gene: 14. The CDR3 loop is CASSPLGLAELNEQFF. The CDR3 coding sequence is TGTGCCAGCAGCCCCTTGGGGCTAGCGGAGCTTAATGAGCAGTTCTTC.

The J gene is TRBJ1-1, the V gene TRBV7-9, with TRBD1 as a possible D gene (6 bases). Per germline, CDR1 SEHNR and CDR2 FQNEAQ (reference sequence). The V and J ends lost 4 bases and 1 base respectively, with 13 bases between them. The CDR3 has 15 residues. The CDR3 coding sequence is TGTGCCAGCAGCTCCGAACAGGGAGGGAACACTGAAGCTTTCTTT. Translating gives CASSSEQGGNTEAFF.